These 6 T cell receptor beta chains came from one sample sequenced in a study of T cells after yellow fever vaccination (dated by TCRdb to the late 2010s). Library method: 5' RACE. Sequencing took place on an Illumina HiSeq 2500. TCRdb itself trimmed the public reads at Q25 with fastp, ran MiXCR and retained productive beta chains. When rows share a CDR3 protein, they turn into one entry using the most common DNA and genes. Recorded for this sample are 610,000 or so distinct CDR3 sequences; about 12% of them occurred a single time. About 16% of the sample is held by the ten biggest clonotypes. Reading the label with the study, this specimen's treatment or condition is: live attenuated yellow fever vaccine strain. The input for sequencing was PBMCs, taken on the day of the yellow fever booster vaccination. These receptors were collected from a man aged 30 to 39 who received the YFV17D yellow fever vaccine.

This clonotype was counted a few times. The chain combines TRBV24-1 with TRBJ2-3; TRBD2 matches at 12 bases. This CDR3 is built from 18 residues. Trimming removed 2 bases from V and 0 bases from J; junction bases left unmatched: 5. Germline V gene lookup returns CDR1 KGHDR and CDR2 SFDVKD. The CDR3 region has the DNA TGTGCCACCAGTGATTCCCGGGGGACTAGCGGGAGCACAGATACGCAGTATTTT. This encodes CATSDSRGTSGSTDTQYF.

In this sample, this clonotype turned up a few times. V and J are TRBV12-3 or TRBV12-4 and TRBJ1-6, with 7 positions matching TRBD1. The CDR3 loop spans 16 amino acids. V shed 6 bases, J shed 8 bases, and the junction held 13 bases outside the gene matches. CDR3 DNA: TGTGCCAGCAGGTACGAATTGGGACAGCGAGATTCACCCCTCCACTTT. Protein sequence: CASRYELGQRDSPLHF.

CDR3 coding DNA: TGTGCCAGCAGCCAAGTCACAGCGCATAGCACAGATACGCAGTATTTT. This gives the protein CASSQVTAHSTDTQYF. This chain uses TRBV4-2 with TRBJ2-3, with D hard to call. The CDR3 runs 16 residues. In germline, CDR1 is LGHNA, CDR2 YNFKEQ. The ends were cut back, 1 base at V and 0 bases at J, with 11 bases in the middle.

This clonotype was detected many times. V and J are TRBV7-2 and TRBJ2-7; weak D call: TRBD1 (6 bases). The CDR3 covers 14 residues. Germline loops: CDR1 SGHTA, CDR2 FQGNSA. V shed 2 bases and J shed 12 bases, with 20 bases lying between them. The CDR3 DNA reads as TGTGCCAGCAGCTTAAACACCTTACAGGGTATAGGGTACTTC. Translating gives CASSLNTLQGIGYF.

This clonotype has at least ten counts. This sequence joins TRBV7-8 and TRBJ2-1; D remains ambiguous. Trimming removed 1 base from V and 8 bases from J, with 6 bases in between. The CDR3 runs 12 residues. The germline gives CDR1 SGHVS, CDR2 FQNEAQ. The CDR3 region is CASSLDQHEQFF. CDR3 sequence (DNA): TGTGCCAGCAGCTTAGACCAGCATGAGCAGTTCTTC.

The genes are TRBV11-1 and TRBJ2-1; TRBD2 agrees at 7 bases. The V segment lost 7 bases and the J segment 3 bases; nucleotides outside the gene matches: 9. The CDR3 sequence is 15 residues long. Germline V gene sequence: CDR1 SGHAT, CDR2 FQDESV (reference sequence). CDR3 region: CASTSGTPGYNEQFF. As DNA, the CDR3 is TGTGCCAGCACCAGCGGGACCCCGGGCTACAATGAGCAGTTCTTC.